This T cell receptor (beta chain) was captured in a study of beta chain features in type 1 diabetes. Findings of the study overall: TCRB CDR3s were moderately but significantly shorter in Type 1 diabetes patients in all four CD4+ subsets. At VDJ recombination sites, type 1 diabetes patients had fewer insertions and more deleted nucleotides.

Expressed TCRB transcripts were sequenced, since all the RNA that had been isolated was reverse transcribed. The table came from immunoSEQ multiplex PCR; TCRdb's copy has only in-frame clones and leaves some out. Here the sample spans 150,000 to 180,000 clones, over 9% being singletons. A remark on this clone: Its antigen is currently unknown.

Material for sequencing was central memory CD4+ T cells from blood. This clonotype originated in a man aged 30 to 45 with type 1 diabetes.

The CDR3, as DNA: TGTGCCAGCAGTGAAGATGGCGCGGGATCGGGCGAGCAGTACTTC. The encoded protein is CASSEDGAGSGEQYF. The rearrangement uses TRBV2 and TRBJ2-7, with TRBD2 as a possible D gene (6 bases). Germline assignment: CDR1 SNHLY and CDR2 FYNNEI. The V gene lost 1 base and the J gene lost 6 bases, with 16 bases spanning the gap. The CDR3 totals 15 residues. Supplemented by reference TRBV2 and TRBJ2-7, the full variable domain reads EPEVTQTPSHQVTQMGQEVILRCVPISNHLYFYWYRQILGQKVEFLVSFYNNEISEKSEIFDDQFSVERPDGSNFTLKIRSTKLEDSAMYFCASSEDGAGSGEQYFGPGTRLTVT.